Listed here is a single T cell receptor (beta chain). The sample originates from a study of blood T cell repertoires in COVID-19. The CDR3 is 13 residues long. The V end lost 6 bases, the J end lost 10 bases, and 13 bases lay between the germline ends. Profiled with immunoSEQ multiplex PCR; TCRdb holds only in-frame clones, not every one. The table includes about 270,000 clones, 82% detected once. The specimen was peripheral blood. V usage is TRBV12-3 or TRBV12-4 and J usage is TRBJ1-6; D unclear. The TCR was taken from a woman between 18 and 30 years old with acute or convalescent COVID-19. For the CDR3, the DNA is TGTGCCAGCAGAAGTAGGAGCGACTCACCCCTCCACTTT. It codes for CASRSRSDSPLHF.